The TCR beta chain described here comes from a study of identical twins (dated by TCRdb to 2016 to 2017). Some background on the complete study: TCR alpha and beta repertoires from monozygotic twins, unrelated adults of various ages and cord blood were deep-sequenced to test whether fetal clonotypes persist. To rule out contamination, the twin experiments were replicated at different times with different library preparation protocols. Points the paper makes about the study in general: Compared with coincidental sharing between unrelated individuals, an excess of low generation-probability sequences was observed among out-of-frame TCR alpha sequences shared between twins. Invariant T cells such as MAIT and iNKT could partly confound zero-insertion analyses, although diverse VJ usage argued against such confounding for most clonotypes. Excess twin sharing in beta out-of-frame sequences was weaker because fewer shared sequences lowered the signal-to-noise ratio. Conclusions relied on cross-sectional statistical analysis, since the same donors could not be followed over many years. Abundant cord blood beta clonotypes had fewer insertions, young adult naive repertoires showed a similar but weaker trend, and memory repertoires showed no such trend. In monozygotic twins, out-of-frame TCR alpha sharing was systematically underestimated by recombination models, although the models agreed with sharing between unrelated individuals.

Only healthy Caucasian donors were included. Three pairs of female monozygotic twins, all aged roughly 18 to 29 years, were included in the twin cohort. CD4+ and CD8+ T cell populations were isolated with positive isolation kits from Invitrogen. This clonotype was detected ten times or more. It lacks a known antigen. No base quality values were provided; no much bigger clone lies one nucleotide off. CDR3 length: 15 amino acids, cysteine to phenylalanine. Just the 45-base CDR3 DNA is kept, in frame starting at base 1. V lost 4 bases and J lost 2 bases; the stretch between them is 16 bases long. The germline V gene specifies SGHRS as CDR1 and YFSETQ as CDR2. The library relied on 5' RACE. Reads for this sample came from an Illumina HiSeq 2000. Template switching added a universal primer binding site, and the final cDNA carried a unique molecular identifier that allowed TCR cDNA molecules to be counted accurately. First-strand cDNA for TCR alpha and beta chains was synthesized from specific primers in the conserved constant-segment region. To control for contamination, each cDNA library was double barcoded with a SMART-Mk sample barcode plus Illumina barcodes. TruSeq adapter sequences, together with Illumina sample barcodes, were added in two successive PCR steps. Sequencing of the TCR alpha and beta cDNA libraries was done on the Illumina HiSeq platform using custom primers. Per the authors' processing: Raw reads were processed with MiGEC to extract unique molecular identifiers, and MiXCR was used to determine CDR3 positions. Recombination models were inferred per individual with the repgenHMM and IGoR tools using an EM algorithm. The tcR package in R was used for shared clonotype analysis, with sharing normalized by the product of cloneset sizes. Out-of-frame nonproductive sequences were analyzed to study raw recombination free of thymic and clonal selection effects. TCRdb reanalyzed the raw reads on its own, using fastp at Q25 for trimming and MiXCR for clone calling, and kept in-frame beta chains. For every CDR3 protein sequence, its rows merge into one entry that carries the most common genes and DNA. The V and J calls reflect TCRdb's pipeline rather than the authors' work. Across this sample there are 400,000 to 650,000 distinct CDR3 sequences, with about 20% seen only once. The top ten constitute about 0.91% of the sample.

Separately, the same data were catalogued under a study of T cells expressing NK-cell markers. The second study's paper adds: Eight or nine donors provided sorted CD3+CD56+NKG2C+, CD3+CD56+NKG2C- and CD3+CD56-NKG2C+ T-cell subsets, whose TCR beta-chain repertoires were profiled. Among the eight sequenced donors, seven were HCMV-seropositive and one was HCMV-seronegative. In several experiments an anti-gammadeltaTCR antibody was added to restrict sorting to alphabetaTCR-expressing T cells. In six donors, the dominant CD3+CD56+NKG2C+ clonotypes were found to rank among the top 10 CD8+ clonotypes and to make up about 1.0-8% of CD8+ T cells. Those dominant clonotypes were again the most abundant among CD3+CD56-NKG2C+ cells in a few donors, at roughly 25-60.1%. It remained unclear whether the expanded NKG2C-expressing T cell clones were specific for HCMV antigens. All eight donors whose samples were sequenced were randomly selected healthy volunteers, three of them men and five women. HCMV serostatus was determined by detecting HCMV-specific IgG in serum with a commercial ELISA kit. MIGEC was used to demultiplex reads and group the reads by UMI, and MiTCR was used to assemble and quantify clonotypes. To exclude erroneous sequences, any TCR cDNA sequence not supported by at least two reads was discarded. The tcR package was used for downstream repertoire analysis, and clonotypes were matched across fractions by CDR3 nucleotide sequence plus V segment. VDJmatch was used to annotate antigen specificity against VDJdb, with one amino acid substitution in CDR3 permitted.

The sequenced sample consisted of CD4+ T cells sorted from blood. This sequence originates from a woman between 18 and 30 years old in good health. The sequence is built from TRBV5-1 and TRBJ2-7; TRBD1 might be the D gene, on 5 matching bases. The CDR3 corresponds to CASSVQTGQTYEQYF. The DNA reads as follows: TGCGCCAGCAGCGTACAAACAGGCCAAACCTACGAGCAGTACTTC.